One and the same sample provided the 7 T cell receptor beta chains below, sequenced in a study of blood T cell repertoires in COVID-19. TCRdb keeps only in-frame clones here, not all; method: immunoSEQ multiplex PCR. This sample yields some 41,000 clones, of which 80% to 90% are seen a single time; 4.5% to 6.5% belongs to the top ten. Specimen: peripheral blood. The receptors were gathered from a man aged 40-55 years with active COVID-19.

This clone is a singleton in its sample. CDR3 loop: CASSSQTSGSGEQYF. CDR3 nucleotide sequence: TGTGCCAGCAGTTCCCAGACTAGCGGGAGCGGCGAGCAGTACTTC. The rearrangement joins TRBV27 to TRBJ2-7, with TRBD2 identical over 12 bases. This CDR3 region has 15 residues. With 4 bases clipped from V and 6 bases from J, the junction kept 7 bases outside the gene matches. Germline assignment: CDR1 MNHEY and CDR2 SMNVEV (reference sequence).

The CDR3 spells CAWSGSPNQPQHF. In nucleotides, the CDR3 is TGTGCCTGGAGTGGGAGTCCCAATCAGCCCCAGCATTTT. The chain carries TRBV30 and TRBJ1-5; D is unresolved. The germline V gene has CDR1 GTSNPN and CDR2 SVGIG (reference sequence). Trimming shortened V by 1 base and J by 3 bases, and 7 bases separated the two germline ends. This CDR3 has 13 residues.

The gene calls are TRBV4-2 and TRBJ2-2; 7 bases fit TRBD2. V shed 0 bases and J 5 bases; nucleotides not matched to a gene: 6. The CDR3 length is 16 residues. Germline values: CDR1 LGHNA, CDR2 YNFKEQ. The CDR3: CASSQDTRGGTGELFF. The CDR3 DNA follows: TGTGCCAGCAGCCAAGATACCCGGGGAGGGACCGGGGAGCTGTTTTTT.

The chain carries TRBV4-1 and TRBJ1-5; D gene uncertain. The CDR3 extends over 15 amino acids. Germline CDR1 reads MGHRA; CDR2 reads YSYEKL. Trimming left V 1 base short and J 5 bases short, with 12 bases between. CDR3 protein: CASSQGPAQDQPQHF. CDR3 in DNA: TGCGCCAGCAGCCAAGGCCCGGCCCAGGATCAGCCCCAGCATTTT.

This clone has just one count. In DNA form, the CDR3 reads TGTGCCACCAGGTCAGGGAGGAGGAATGAGCAGTTCTTC. Protein product: CATRSGRRNEQFF. This rearrangement joins TRBV24-1 to TRBJ2-1, with D maybe TRBD2 (6 bases). Germline V lookup: CDR1 KGHDR, CDR2 SFDVKD. Between the trimmed V and J ends, which lost 7 bases and 7 bases, there was a span of 13 bases. CDR3 length equals 13 residues.

This chain joins TRBV3-1 (or the pseudogene TRBV3-2) and TRBJ2-5, with 14 positions matching TRBD2. Germline V gene sequence: CDR1 LGHDT, CDR2 YNNKEL (reference sequence). CDR3 size: 17 residues. V was clipped by 4 bases and J by 2 bases; unmatched bases: 6. CDR3 region: CASSRPGLAGVQETQYF. The CDR3 DNA reads TGTGCCAGCAGCCGCCCGGGACTAGCGGGAGTACAAGAGACCCAGTACTTC.

A few counts support this clone. V usage is TRBV28 and J usage is TRBJ1-5; no firm D call. Between the trimmed V and J ends, which lost 1 base and 1 base, there was a span of 5 bases. CDR3 length: 14 amino acids. The germline CDR1 and CDR2 sequences are MDHEN and SYDVKM. The CDR3 DNA follows: TGTGCCAGCAGTTTATCACAGAGCAATCAGCCCCAGCATTTT. Its protein is CASSLSQSNQPQHF.